This T cell receptor beta chain appears in the sequencing data of a study of blood T cell repertoires in COVID-19. Study as a whole: PBMCs, B-cell-depleted T cells, or T cells provided the cDNA or gDNA that made up the material.

TCRdb's table, derived via immunoSEQ multiplex PCR, lists solely in-frame clones and lacks some. The table records over 35,000 clones, around nine tenths of them present only once. The CDR3 spans 14 residues. Germline CDR1 and CDR2: DFQATT and SNEGSKA (reference sequence). V dropped 3 bases and J dropped 12; count of bases not matched to a gene: 9. The TCR was taken from a man aged 50-59 years with active COVID-19. The chain is built from TRBV20-1 and TRBJ2-1, with TRBD2 matching over 12 bases. Material: peripheral blood. This CDR3 is CSASPRLAGVWQFF. The CDR3 DNA sequence: TGCAGTGCTAGTCCCAGACTAGCGGGAGTGTGGCAGTTCTTC.